The source of this TCR beta chain is a study of beta chain features in type 1 diabetes. Isolated RNA was reverse transcribed in full, so expressed TCRB transcripts were sequenced. Here immunoSEQ multiplex PCR was the method, and the copy in TCRdb shows in-frame clones only, minus some. The sample has more than 300,000 clones, around 12% seen once. General observations from the study: Across all four CD4+ subsets, people with type 1 diabetes showed modestly shorter TCRB CDR3s. Whatever favoring of shorter templates PCR might show would apply equally to patients and controls. Cells expressing TCR highly could be over-represented by cDNA sequencing.

The CDR3 has 16 amino acids. V was clipped by 0 bases and J by 1 base; unmatched bases: 5. Germline V gives CDR1 SGHNT, CDR2 YYREEE (reference sequence). The table lists this clone with a few counts. Its antigen is unidentified. Averaging around 120 mL, one heparinised blood draw was given by each donor. Sample: naive CD4+ T cells from blood. The V call is TRBV5-4, the J call TRBJ2-5; TRBD2 aligns across 8 bases. This receptor was identified in a man between 18 and 29 years old in good health. CDR3 region: CASSLGSSGVQETQYF. CDR3 DNA: TGTGCCAGCAGCTTGGGGAGTAGCGGGGTCCAAGAGACCCAGTACTTC.